The next 2 T cell receptor beta chains were all read from a single sample in a study of early T cells in non-severe SARS-CoV-2 infection. Via MiXCR, TCRdb re-called the 5' RACE reads, giving one row per CDR3 protein. In the table there are tens of thousands of distinct CDR3 sequences, 15% to 19% of which are singletons. The sequenced sample consisted of whole blood. Source of these receptors: an adult who was a healthcare worker with PCR-confirmed SARS-CoV-2 infection or an uninfected control (not recorded which).

This clonotype was detected only a few times. The V call is TRBV6-2 or TRBV6-3, the J call TRBJ1-3; D possibly corresponds to TRBD1 (5 bases). V lost 4 bases and J lost 0, with 19 bases in between. This CDR3 region has 18 residues. Per germline, CDR1 MNHEY and CDR2 SVGEGT. The CDR3 reads CASSSSGTASDSGNTIYF. The CDR3 DNA sequence: TGTGCCAGCAGTTCGTCCGGGACGGCTTCCGACTCTGGAAACACCATATATTTT.

The CDR3 loop reads CASGGGRNTIYF. CDR3 DNA sequence: TGTGCCAGTGGCGGAGGGAGAAACACCATATATTTT. The chain recombines TRBV19 with TRBJ1-3; unclear D gene. Germline V gene sequence: CDR1 LNHDA, CDR2 SQIVND (reference sequence). This CDR3 has 12 residues. Deletions cut 8 bases from V and 5 bases from J, with 10 bases between.